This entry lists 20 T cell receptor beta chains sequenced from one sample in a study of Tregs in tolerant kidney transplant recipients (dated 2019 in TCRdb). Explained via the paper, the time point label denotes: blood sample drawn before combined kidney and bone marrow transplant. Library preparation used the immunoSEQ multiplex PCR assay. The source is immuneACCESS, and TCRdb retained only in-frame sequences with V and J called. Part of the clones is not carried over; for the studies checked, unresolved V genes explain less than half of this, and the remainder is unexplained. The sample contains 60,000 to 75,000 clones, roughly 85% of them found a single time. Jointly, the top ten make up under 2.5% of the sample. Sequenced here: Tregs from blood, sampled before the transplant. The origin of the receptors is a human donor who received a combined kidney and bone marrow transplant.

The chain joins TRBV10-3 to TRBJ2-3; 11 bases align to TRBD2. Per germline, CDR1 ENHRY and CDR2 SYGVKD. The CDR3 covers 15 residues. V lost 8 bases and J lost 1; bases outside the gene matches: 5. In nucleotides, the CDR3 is TGTGCCATCGCAAAGACTAGCGGGGGCACAGATACGCAGTATTTT. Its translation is CAIAKTSGGTDTQYF.

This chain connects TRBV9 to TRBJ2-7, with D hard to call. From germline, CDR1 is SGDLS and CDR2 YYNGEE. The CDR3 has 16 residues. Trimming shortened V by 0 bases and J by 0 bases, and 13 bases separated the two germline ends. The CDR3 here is CASSVGSALSSYEQYF. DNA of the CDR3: TGTGCCAGCAGCGTAGGGTCGGCACTAAGCTCCTACGAGCAGTACTTC.

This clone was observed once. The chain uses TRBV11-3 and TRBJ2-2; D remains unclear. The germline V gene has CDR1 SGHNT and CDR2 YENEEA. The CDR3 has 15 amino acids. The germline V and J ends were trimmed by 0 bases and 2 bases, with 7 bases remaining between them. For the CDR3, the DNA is TGTGCCAGCAGCTTAGATGGTTCTAACACCGGGGAGCTGTTTTTT. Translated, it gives CASSLDGSNTGELFF.

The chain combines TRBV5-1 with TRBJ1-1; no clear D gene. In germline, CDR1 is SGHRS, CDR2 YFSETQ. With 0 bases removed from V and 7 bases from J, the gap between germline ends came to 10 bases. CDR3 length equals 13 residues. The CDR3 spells CASSLAPGIEAFF. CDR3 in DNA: TGCGCCAGCAGCTTGGCCCCGGGGATTGAAGCTTTCTTT. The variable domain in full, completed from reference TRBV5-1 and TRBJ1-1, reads KAGVTQTPRYLIKTRGQQVTLSCSPISGHRSVSWYQQTPGQGLQFLFEYFSETQRNKGNFPGRFSGRQFSNSRSEMNVSTLELGDSALYLCASSLAPGIEAFFGQGTRLTVV.

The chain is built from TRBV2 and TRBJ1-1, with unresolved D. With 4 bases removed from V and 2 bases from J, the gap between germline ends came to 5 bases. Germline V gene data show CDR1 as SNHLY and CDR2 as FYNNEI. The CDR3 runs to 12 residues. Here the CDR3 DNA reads TGTGCCAGCAGTGTCACAAACACTGAAGCTTTCTTT. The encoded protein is CASSVTNTEAFF.

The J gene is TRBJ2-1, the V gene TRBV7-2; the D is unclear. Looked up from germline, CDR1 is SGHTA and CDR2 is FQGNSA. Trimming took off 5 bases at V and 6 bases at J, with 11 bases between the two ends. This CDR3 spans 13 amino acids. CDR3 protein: CASSSYLRNEQFF. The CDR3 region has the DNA TGTGCCAGCAGCAGCTACCTGCGCAATGAGCAGTTCTTC.

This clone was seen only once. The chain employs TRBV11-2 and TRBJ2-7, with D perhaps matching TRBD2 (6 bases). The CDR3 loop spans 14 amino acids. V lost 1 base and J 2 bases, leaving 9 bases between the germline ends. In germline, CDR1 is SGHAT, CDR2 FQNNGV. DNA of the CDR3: TGTGCCAGCAGCTTAGGCGGCGGGACCTACGAGCAGTACTTC. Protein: CASSLGGGTYEQYF.

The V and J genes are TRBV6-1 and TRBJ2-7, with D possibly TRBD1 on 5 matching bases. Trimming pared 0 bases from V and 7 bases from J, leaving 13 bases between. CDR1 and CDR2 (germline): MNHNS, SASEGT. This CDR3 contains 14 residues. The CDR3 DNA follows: TGTGCCAGCAGTGAAGCCACAGGCCTGAGGGAGCAGTACTTC. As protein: CASSEATGLREQYF.

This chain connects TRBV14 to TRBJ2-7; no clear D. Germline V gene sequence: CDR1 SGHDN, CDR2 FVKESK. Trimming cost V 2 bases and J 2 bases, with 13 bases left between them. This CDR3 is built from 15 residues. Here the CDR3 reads CASSQLGLGAYEQYF. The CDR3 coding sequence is TGTGCCAGCAGCCAATTGGGCCTTGGGGCCTACGAGCAGTACTTC.

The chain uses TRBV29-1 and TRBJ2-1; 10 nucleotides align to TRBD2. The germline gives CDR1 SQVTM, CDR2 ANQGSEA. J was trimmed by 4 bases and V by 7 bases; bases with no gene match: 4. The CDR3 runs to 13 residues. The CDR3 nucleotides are TGCAGCGCGGAGACTAGCGGGTACAATGAGCAGTTCTTC. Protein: CSAETSGYNEQFF.

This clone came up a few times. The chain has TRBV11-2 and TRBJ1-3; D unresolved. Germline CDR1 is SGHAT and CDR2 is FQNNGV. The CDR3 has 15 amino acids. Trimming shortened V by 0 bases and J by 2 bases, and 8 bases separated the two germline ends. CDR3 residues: CASSLDRPAGNTIYF. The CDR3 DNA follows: TGTGCCAGCAGCTTAGATCGCCCAGCTGGAAACACCATATATTTT.

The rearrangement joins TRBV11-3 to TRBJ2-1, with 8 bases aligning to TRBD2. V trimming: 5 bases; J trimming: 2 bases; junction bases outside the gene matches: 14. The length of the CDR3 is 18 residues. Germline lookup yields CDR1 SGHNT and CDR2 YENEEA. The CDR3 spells CASSPGVAGSGTYNEQFF. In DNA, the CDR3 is TGTGCCAGCAGCCCGGGGGTAGCGGGGTCTGGGACCTACAATGAGCAGTTCTTC.

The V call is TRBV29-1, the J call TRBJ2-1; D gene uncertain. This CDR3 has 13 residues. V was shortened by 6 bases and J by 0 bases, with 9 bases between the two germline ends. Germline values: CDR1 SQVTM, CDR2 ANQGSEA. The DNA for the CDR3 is TGCAGCGTAAGGGCTTTCTCCTACAATGAGCAGTTCTTC. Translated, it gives CSVRAFSYNEQFF.

The CDR3 loop reads CASSTRQGRGTEAFF. The DNA for the CDR3 is TGTGCCAGCAGCACTAGACAGGGCAGGGGCACTGAAGCTTTCTTT. The V gene is TRBV6-6, the J gene TRBJ1-1; 7 positions match TRBD1. V gave up 6 bases and J gave up 4 bases; unmatched junction bases: 11. This CDR3 spans 15 amino acids. Germline V gives CDR1 MNHNY, CDR2 SVGAGI (reference sequence).

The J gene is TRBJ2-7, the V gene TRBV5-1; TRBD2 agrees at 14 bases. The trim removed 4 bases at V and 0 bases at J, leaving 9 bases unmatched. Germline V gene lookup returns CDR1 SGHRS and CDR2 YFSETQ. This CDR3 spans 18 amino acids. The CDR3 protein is CASSRGLAGAPFSYEQYF. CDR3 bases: TGCGCCAGCAGCCGGGGACTAGCGGGAGCTCCATTCTCCTACGAGCAGTACTTC.

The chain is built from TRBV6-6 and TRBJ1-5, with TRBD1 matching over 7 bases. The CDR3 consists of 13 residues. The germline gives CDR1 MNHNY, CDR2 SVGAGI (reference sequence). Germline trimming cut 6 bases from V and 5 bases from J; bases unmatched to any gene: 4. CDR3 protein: CASRYRGHQPQHF. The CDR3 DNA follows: TGTGCCAGCAGATACAGGGGACATCAGCCCCAGCATTTT.

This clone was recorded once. CDR3 in amino acids: CASSYGTVYNEQFF. The CDR3 DNA reads as TGTGCCAGCAGTTATGGGACAGTCTACAATGAGCAGTTCTTC. The J gene is TRBJ2-1, the V gene TRBV25-1, with TRBD1 matching 7 bases. V shed 5 bases and J 3 bases; nucleotides not matched to a gene: 4. The germline V gene has CDR1 MGHDK and CDR2 SYGVNS. The CDR3 sequence is 14 residues long.

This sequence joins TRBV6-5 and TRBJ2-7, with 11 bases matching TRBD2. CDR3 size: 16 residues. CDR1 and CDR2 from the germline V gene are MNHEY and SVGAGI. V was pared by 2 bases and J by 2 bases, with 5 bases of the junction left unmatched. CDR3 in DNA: TGTGCCAGCAGTTACCTTGGGACTAGCGGACCCTACGAGCAGTACTTC. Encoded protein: CASSYLGTSGPYEQYF.

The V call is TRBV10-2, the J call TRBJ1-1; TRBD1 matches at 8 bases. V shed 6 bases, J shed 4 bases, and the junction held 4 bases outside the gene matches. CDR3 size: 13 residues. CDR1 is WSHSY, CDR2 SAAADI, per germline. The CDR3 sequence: CASRTGGGTEAFF. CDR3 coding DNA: TGCGCCAGCAGAACAGGGGGGGGCACTGAAGCTTTCTTT.

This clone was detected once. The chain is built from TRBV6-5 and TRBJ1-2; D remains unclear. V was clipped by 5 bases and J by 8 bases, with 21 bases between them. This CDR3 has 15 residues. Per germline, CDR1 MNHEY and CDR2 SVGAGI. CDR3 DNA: TGTGCCAGCAGTGCCCCTAGGGCAGAAGTGGAAGGCTACACCTTC. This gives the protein CASSAPRAEVEGYTF.